The clone carrying this T cell receptor (beta chain) appeared once. Participants had their cohort set by participant-reported clinical history. Germline CDR1 SGDLS, CDR2 YYNGEE. This CDR3 is 16 amino acids long. V was pared by 3 bases and J by 2 bases, with 15 bases between. The source of the sample is a study of blood T cell repertoires in COVID-19. In the study overall: Cohort 3 donors counted as recovered after two negative PCRs, clearance, or resolved symptoms. Whether acute or convalescent, the COVID-19 samples came from the United States, Italy and Spain.

In the original processing: Amplification of reference gene primers provided the estimated nucleated cell counts. TCRdb's table, derived via immunoSEQ multiplex PCR, lists solely in-frame clones and lacks some. V and J calls and clone size are as listed in that table; D and trimming were resolved from the DNA. This table has some 200,000 clones, over 75% appearing once. The sequence was collected from a man aged 25-40 years in a cohort exposed to, infected with or recovered from COVID-19 (not recorded which). The chain is built from TRBV9 and TRBJ1-3, with a weak D call TRBD1 (5 bases). The material sequenced was PBMCs or T cells enriched from blood (not recorded which). The CDR3 coding sequence is TGTGCCAGCAGCGCCCGACCCGCGGGGGCTGGAAACACCATATATTTT. This codes for CASSARPAGAGNTIYF. Full variable domain (outside the CDR3, taken from reference TRBV9 and TRBJ1-3): DSGVTQTPKHLITATGQRVTLRCSPRSGDLSVYWYQQSLDQGLQFLIQYYNGEERAKGNILERFSAQQFPDLHSELNLSSLELGDSALYFCASSARPAGAGNTIYFGEGSWLTVV.